This is a list of T cell receptor beta chains from one sample in a study of T cell responses to AZD1222 COVID-19 vaccine. Profiling relied on immunoSEQ multiplex PCR, and the TCRdb table lists in-frame clones only, not all of them. The repertoire consists of some 140,000 clones, with 90% to 95% occurring once and the leading ten covering roughly 1.7%. The source material was peripheral blood, sampled on day 0 of AZD1222 vaccination. These receptors were collected from an adult in good health. The CDR3 runs from the conserved cysteine through the conserved F or W. Each record gives: D gene, clone size, V gene, J gene, CDR3 protein, CDR3 DNA. A D gene is named only where the DNA matches it firmly. The size entry is marked missing in some rows and otherwise reads once, few, many or a size class.

.	.	TRBV7-3	TRBJ2-6	CASSLLAGSGANVLTF	TGTGCCAGCAGCTTATTGGCAGGCTCTGGGGCCAACGTCCTGACTTTC
.	.	TRBV7-3	TRBJ2-3	CASSSGPQGDTQYF	TGTGCCAGCAGCTCAGGACCCCAAGGAGATACGCAGTATTTT
TRBD1	.	TRBV7-3	TRBJ1-2	CASSPGEGAYGYTF	TGTGCCAGCAGCCCAGGGGAGGGGGCCTATGGCTACACCTTC
.	.	TRBV27	TRBJ1-2	CASSWGGLGGYTF	TGTGCCAGCAGTTGGGGGGGGCTGGGAGGCTACACCTTC
TRBD1	.	TRBV19	TRBJ1-1	CASSDRVYEAFF	TGTGCCAGTAGTGACAGGGTCTATGAAGCTTTCTTT
TRBD1	.	TRBV7-9	TRBJ1-5	CASSLAGGGGRQPQHF	TGTGCCAGCAGCTTAGCAGGGGGCGGAGGTAGGCAGCCCCAGCATTTT
.	.	TRBV6-1	TRBJ1-1	CASSEAPLGGANTEAFF	TGTGCCAGCAGTGAAGCGCCCTTAGGGGGAGCAAACACTGAAGCTTTCTTT
TRBD1	.	TRBV2	TRBJ2-3	CASSESLGQGWGTQYF	TGTGCCAGCAGTGAAAGTTTGGGACAGGGTTGGGGTACGCAGTATTTT
.	.	TRBV28	TRBJ1-3	CASSLPGTGNTIYF	TGTGCCAGCAGTTTACCAGGAACTGGAAACACCATATATTTT
TRBD1	.	TRBV5-4	TRBJ1-1	CASSPQLTGLSSTEAFF	TGTGCCAGCAGCCCGCAGCTGACAGGGTTAAGTAGCACTGAAGCTTTCTTT
TRBD1	.	TRBV30	TRBJ2-7	CAWSAEGQGPYEQYF	TGTGCCTGGAGTGCAGAGGGACAGGGCCCCTACGAGCAGTACTTC
.	.	TRBV18	TRBJ1-4	CASSPQGWLTNEKLFF	TGTGCCAGCTCACCTCAGGGGTGGTTAACTAATGAAAAACTGTTTTTT
.	once	TRBV28	TRBJ1-3	CASSWDQRETGNTIYF	TGTGCCAGCAGCTGGGACCAAAGGGAAACTGGAAACACCATATATTTT
.	.	TRBV6-2/TRBV6-3	TRBJ2-7	CASSYALTYEQYF	TGTGCCAGCAGTTACGCCCTAACCTACGAGCAGTACTTC
TRBD2	.	TRBV6-5	TRBJ2-7	CASSYRRLADTYEQYF	TGTGCCAGCAGTTACAGACGACTAGCGGATACCTACGAGCAGTACTTC
.	.	TRBV29-1	TRBJ2-3	CSVEVTGSTDTQYF	TGCAGCGTTGAGGTTACCGGCAGCACAGATACGCAGTATTTT
.	.	TRBV11-2	TRBJ1-4	CASSLEALSGLFF	TGTGCCAGCAGCTTAGAAGCCCTTAGCGGCCTGTTTTTT
.	few	TRBV14	TRBJ1-1	CASSLRGGAMNTEAFF	TGTGCCAGCAGCCTAAGAGGAGGGGCCATGAACACTGAAGCTTTCTTT
.	.	TRBV5-8	TRBJ1-6	CASSLDTARYSPLHF	TGTGCCAGCAGCTTGGACACGGCCCGTTATTCACCCCTCCACTTT
TRBD1	once	TRBV7-2	TRBJ1-6	CASSRAGGSYNSPLHF	TGTGCCAGCAGCCGTGCAGGGGGTTCCTATAATTCACCCCTCCACTTT
.	.	TRBV6-5	TRBJ1-6	CASSYTGSPLHF	TGTGCCAGCAGTTACACAGGCTCACCCCTCCACTTT
.	.	TRBV28	TRBJ2-3	CASSVRAHPGLFTDTQYF	TGTGCCAGCAGTGTTCGGGCCCACCCGGGACTCTTCACAGATACGCAGTATTTT
.	.	TRBV5-1	TRBJ1-3	CASSQGLSGNTIYF	TGCGCCAGCAGCCAGGGTCTCTCTGGAAACACCATATATTTT
TRBD1	.	TRBV4-1	TRBJ1-4	CASSQAGTGGNEKLFF	TGCGCCAGCAGCCAAGCGGGGACAGGGGGTAATGAAAAACTGTTTTTT
.	.	TRBV7-6	TRBJ2-5	CASSPLGARETQYF	TGTGCCAGCAGCCCCCTTGGGGCCCGGGAGACCCAGTACTTC
.	.	TRBV7-6	TRBJ2-7	CASSRTEIGQYEQYF	TGTGCCAGCAGCCGAACCGAGATAGGGCAGTACGAGCAGTACTTC
.	once	TRBV7-9	TRBJ1-3	CASSLYRLPGNTIYF	TGTGCCAGCAGCTTATACAGGTTGCCTGGAAACACCATATATTTT
.	once	TRBV7-2	TRBJ2-7	CASRKPLFNEQYF	TGTGCCAGCAGGAAGCCGCTATTCAACGAGCAGTACTTC
.	.	TRBV7-2	TRBJ2-4	CASSSDPGPLDIQYF	TGTGCCAGCAGCTCGGACCCCGGGCCCTTAGACATTCAGTACTTC
.	.	TRBV15	TRBJ1-2	CATSRDYGQGDYGYTF	TGTGCCACCAGCAGAGATTATGGTCAGGGCGATTATGGCTACACCTTC
.	.	TRBV9	TRBJ1-5	CASSRSDTINQPQHF	TGTGCCAGCAGCCGTTCGGATACGATCAATCAGCCCCAGCATTTT